This TCR beta chain was sequenced in a study of T cell changes during pregnancy in multiple sclerosis. This CDR3 has 14 residues. The germline V gene encodes CDR1 SGHTA and CDR2 FQGNSA. The trim removed 5 bases at V and 9 bases at J, leaving 10 bases unmatched. Data came from immunoSEQ multiplex PCR; TCRdb stores just in-frame clones and leaves some out. The profile shows roughly 64,000 clones, 90% of them singletons. The sequence was obtained from a female donor in good health, enrolled as a control in a pregnancy study. The source was peripheral blood, collected in the third trimester of pregnancy. The chain employs TRBV7-2 and TRBJ1-5; 7 bases match TRBD1. CDR3 DNA sequence: TGTGCCAGCAGCCCCGGGACAGCCGGGGGGCCCCAGCATTTT. Its translation: CASSPGTAGGPQHF.